The T cell receptor (beta chain) under discussion was sequenced for a study of T cells expressing NK-cell markers. Study overall: There were seven HCMV-seropositive donors and one seronegative donor among the eight sequenced.

TCR beta libraries carry UMIs added by 5'RACE template switching. For each CDR3 protein, TCRdb gives one entry from its re-call of the 5' RACE reads, without DNA. The sample holds approximately 440,000 distinct CDR3 sequences. The CDR3 is 16 amino acids. CDR1 and CDR2 from the germline V gene are MNHEY and SVGAGI. The source of this sequence is a woman in her forties or fifties in good health. Sequencing was done on a sample of blood T cells: a sorted CD56 or NKG2C T cell subset, CD4+ or CD8+ T cells, or bulk PBMC T cells (not recorded which). This chain connects TRBV6-5 to TRBJ1-1. The CDR3 sequence is CASSYSFTAGNTEAFF.